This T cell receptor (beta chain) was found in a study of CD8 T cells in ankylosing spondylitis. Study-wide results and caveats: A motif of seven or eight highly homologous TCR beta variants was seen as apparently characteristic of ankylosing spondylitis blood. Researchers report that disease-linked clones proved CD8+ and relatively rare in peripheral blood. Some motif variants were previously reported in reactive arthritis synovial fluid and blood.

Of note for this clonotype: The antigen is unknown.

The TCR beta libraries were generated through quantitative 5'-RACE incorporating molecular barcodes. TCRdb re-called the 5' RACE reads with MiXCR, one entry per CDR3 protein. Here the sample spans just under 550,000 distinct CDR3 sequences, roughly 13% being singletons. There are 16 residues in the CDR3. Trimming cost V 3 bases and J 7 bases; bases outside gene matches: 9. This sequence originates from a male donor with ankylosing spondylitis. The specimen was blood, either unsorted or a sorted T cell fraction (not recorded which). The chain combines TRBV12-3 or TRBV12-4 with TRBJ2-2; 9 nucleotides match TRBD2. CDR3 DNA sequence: TGTGCCAGCAGTTTGGGTCGCGGGAGGGCCAGCGGGGAGCTGTTTTTT. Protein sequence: CASSLGRGRASGELFF.